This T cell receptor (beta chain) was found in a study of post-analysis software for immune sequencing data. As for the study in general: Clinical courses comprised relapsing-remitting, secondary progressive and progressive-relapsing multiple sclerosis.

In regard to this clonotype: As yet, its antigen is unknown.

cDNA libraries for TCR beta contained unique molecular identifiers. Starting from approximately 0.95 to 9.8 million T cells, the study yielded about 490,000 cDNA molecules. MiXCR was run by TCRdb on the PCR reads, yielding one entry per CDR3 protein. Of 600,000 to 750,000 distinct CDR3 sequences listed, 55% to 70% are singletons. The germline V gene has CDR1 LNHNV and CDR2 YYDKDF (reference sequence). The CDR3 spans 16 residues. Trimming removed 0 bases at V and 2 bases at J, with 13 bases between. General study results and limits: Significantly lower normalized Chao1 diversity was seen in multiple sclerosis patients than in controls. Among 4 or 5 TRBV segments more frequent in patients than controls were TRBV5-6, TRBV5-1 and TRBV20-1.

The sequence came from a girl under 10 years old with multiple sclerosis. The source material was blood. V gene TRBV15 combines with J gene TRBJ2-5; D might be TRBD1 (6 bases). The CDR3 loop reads CATSREGGQKQETQYF. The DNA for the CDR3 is TGTGCCACCAGCAGAGAGGGTGGACAGAAGCAAGAGACCCAGTACTTC.